This T cell receptor (beta chain) was obtained from a study of chemoradiotherapy in HPV16-positive cancers. Across the whole study: Candidate HPV-specific clones and shared TCR motifs came from two HPV16-positive patients. Overall study findings and caveats: For HPV16-positive patients, expanding HPV-responsive T cells associated with longer recurrence-free survival.

TCRdb keeps only in-frame clones here, not all; method: immunoSEQ multiplex PCR. Of over 10,000 clones listed, roughly 73% are singletons. As regards this clone: What it recognizes is unknown.

Germline CDR1 SGHTA, CDR2 FQGNSA. V lost 5 bases, J lost 1 base, and 5 bases stayed unmatched. This CDR3 comprises 15 residues. This chain uses TRBV7-2 with TRBJ1-5; TRBD1 matches at 7 bases. The specimen was collected from a patient who underwent chemoradiotherapy. This TCR was recovered from a human donor with HPV-associated anogenital cancer. CDR3 sequence: CASSPGGGSNQPQHF. CDR3 nucleotide sequence: TGTGCCAGCAGCCCAGGGGGTGGGAGCAATCAGCCCCAGCATTTT.